This note documents a single T cell receptor beta chain sequence. Its target is unknown. Extraction and reverse transcription of RNA yielded cDNA as the sequencing template. Only in-frame clones appear in the TCRdb table, and some are missing; sequencing was by immunoSEQ multiplex PCR. The sample holds 75,000 to 100,000 clones; around 38% are singletons and the top ten take 1% to 1.5%. Germline-derived CDR1 and CDR2 are MNHEY and SMNVEV (reference sequence). This CDR3 region has 13 residues. The germline V and J ends were trimmed by 6 bases and 3 bases, with 9 bases remaining between them. This sample was taken from a study of CD8+ T cells in alopecia areata. Study-level background: The drug, oral tofacitinib, was given to treated patients at 5 to 10 mg twice daily.

General study results and limits: Across lesional scalp, and particularly alopecia totalis/universalis, clonality surpassed that of normal scalp.

The clonotype originates from a human donor with alopecia areata. V usage is TRBV27 and J usage is TRBJ1-5; D possibly corresponds to TRBD1 (6 bases). Sample: CD4+ T cells sorted from blood. The CDR3 DNA follows: TGTGCCAGCAGGACAGGAGTCAATCAGCCCCAGCATTTT. Translated, it gives CASRTGVNQPQHF.